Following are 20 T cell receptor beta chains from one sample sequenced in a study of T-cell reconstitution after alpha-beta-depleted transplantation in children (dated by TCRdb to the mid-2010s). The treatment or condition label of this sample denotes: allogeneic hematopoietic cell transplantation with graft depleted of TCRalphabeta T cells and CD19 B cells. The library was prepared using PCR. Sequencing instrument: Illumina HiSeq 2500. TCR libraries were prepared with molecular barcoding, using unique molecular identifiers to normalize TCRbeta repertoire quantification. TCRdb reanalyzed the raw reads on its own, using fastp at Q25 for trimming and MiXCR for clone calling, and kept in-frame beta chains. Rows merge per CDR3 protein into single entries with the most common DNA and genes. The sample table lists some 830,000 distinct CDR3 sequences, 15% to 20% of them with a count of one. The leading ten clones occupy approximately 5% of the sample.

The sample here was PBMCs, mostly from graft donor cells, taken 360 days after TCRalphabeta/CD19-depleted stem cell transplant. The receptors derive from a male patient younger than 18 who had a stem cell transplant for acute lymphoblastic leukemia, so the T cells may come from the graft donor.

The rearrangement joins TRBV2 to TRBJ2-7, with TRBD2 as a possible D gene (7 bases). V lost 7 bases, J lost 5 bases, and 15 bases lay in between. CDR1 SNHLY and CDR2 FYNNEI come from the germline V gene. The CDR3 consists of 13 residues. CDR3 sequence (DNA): TGTGCCAGCAATGCTGGGGGGGCCCACGAGCAGTACTTC. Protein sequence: CASNAGGAHEQYF.

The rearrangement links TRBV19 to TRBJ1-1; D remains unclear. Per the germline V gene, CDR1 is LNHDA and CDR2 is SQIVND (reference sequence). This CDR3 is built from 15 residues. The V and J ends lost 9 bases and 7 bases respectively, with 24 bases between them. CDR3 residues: CASASTGFRSVEAFF. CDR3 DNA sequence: TGTGCCAGCGCCAGCACGGGGTTCAGGAGTGTTGAAGCTTTCTTT.

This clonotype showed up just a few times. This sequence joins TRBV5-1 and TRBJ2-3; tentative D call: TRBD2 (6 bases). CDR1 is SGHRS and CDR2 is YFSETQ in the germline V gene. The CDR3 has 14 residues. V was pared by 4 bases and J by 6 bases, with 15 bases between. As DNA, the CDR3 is TGCGCCAGCAGCCGTGGAGGGTTTTCGGATACGCAGTATTTT. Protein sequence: CASSRGGFSDTQYF.

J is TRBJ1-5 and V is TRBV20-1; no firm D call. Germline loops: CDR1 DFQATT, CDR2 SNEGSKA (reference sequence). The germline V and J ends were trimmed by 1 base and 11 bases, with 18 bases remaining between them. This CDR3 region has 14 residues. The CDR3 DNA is TGCAGTGCTAGAGCCGGCGGTGGGTTCTTGACCCAGCATTTT. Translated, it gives CSARAGGGFLTQHF.

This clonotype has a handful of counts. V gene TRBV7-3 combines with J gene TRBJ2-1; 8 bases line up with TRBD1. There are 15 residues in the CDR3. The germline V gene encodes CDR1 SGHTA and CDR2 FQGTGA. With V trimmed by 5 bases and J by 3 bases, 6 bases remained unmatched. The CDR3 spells CASSTDREFYNEQFF. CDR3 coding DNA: TGTGCCAGCAGCACGGACAGGGAGTTCTACAATGAGCAGTTCTTC.

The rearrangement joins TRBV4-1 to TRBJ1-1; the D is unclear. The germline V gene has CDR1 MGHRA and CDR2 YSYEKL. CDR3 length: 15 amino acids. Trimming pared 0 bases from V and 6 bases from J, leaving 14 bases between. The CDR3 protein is CASSQDRRFKAEAFF. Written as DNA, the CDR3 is TGCGCCAGCAGCCAAGATCGGCGGTTTAAGGCTGAAGCTTTCTTT.

CDR3 nucleotide sequence: TGCGCCAGCAACCCGAGCGGCCCCGCCTACAATGAGCAGTTCTTC. It is translated as CASNPSGPAYNEQFF. This rearrangement joins TRBV4-1 to TRBJ2-1; possibly TRBD2 for D (5 bases). Germline CDR1 and CDR2: MGHRA and YSYEKL. This CDR3 has 15 amino acids. V lost 7 bases, J lost 2 bases, and 15 bases lay in between.

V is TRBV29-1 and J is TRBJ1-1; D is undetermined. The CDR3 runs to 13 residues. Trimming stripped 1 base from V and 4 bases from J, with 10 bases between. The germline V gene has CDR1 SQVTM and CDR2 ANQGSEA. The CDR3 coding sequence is TGCAGCGTTGAAGGGAGGGCGGGCACTGAAGCTTTCTTT. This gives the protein CSVEGRAGTEAFF.

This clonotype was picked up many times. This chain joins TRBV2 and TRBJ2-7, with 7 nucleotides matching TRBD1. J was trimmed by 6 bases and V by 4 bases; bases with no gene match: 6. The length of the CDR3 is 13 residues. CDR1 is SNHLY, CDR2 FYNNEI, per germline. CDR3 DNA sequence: TGTGCCAGCAGTGGACAGGGAATTGGCGAGCAGTACTTC. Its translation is CASSGQGIGEQYF.

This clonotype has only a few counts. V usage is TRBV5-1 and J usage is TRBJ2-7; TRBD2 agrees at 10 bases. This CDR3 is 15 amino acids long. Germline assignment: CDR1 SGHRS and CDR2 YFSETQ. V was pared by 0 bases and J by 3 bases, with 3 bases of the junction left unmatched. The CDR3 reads CASSLVAGGFYEQYF. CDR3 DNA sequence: TGCGCCAGCAGCTTGGTAGCGGGAGGATTCTACGAGCAGTACTTC.

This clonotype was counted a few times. The CDR3, as DNA: TGTGCCAGCAGCCGAGACAGGGTAGGAGCCTACGAGCAGTACTTC. Residues: CASSRDRVGAYEQYF. The rearrangement uses TRBV7-9 and TRBJ2-7; 7 bases are shared with TRBD1. Looked up from germline, CDR1 is SEHNR and CDR2 is FQNEAQ (reference sequence). The CDR3 is 15 amino acids. V trimming: 5 bases; J trimming: 2 bases; junction bases outside the gene matches: 9.

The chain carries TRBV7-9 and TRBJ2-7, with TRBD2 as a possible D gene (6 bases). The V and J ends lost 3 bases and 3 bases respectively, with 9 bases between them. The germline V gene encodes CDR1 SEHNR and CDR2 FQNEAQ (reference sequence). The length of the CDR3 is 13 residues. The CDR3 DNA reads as TGTGCCAGCAGCTTCCGGGAGCACTACGAGCAGTACTTC. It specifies CASSFREHYEQYF.

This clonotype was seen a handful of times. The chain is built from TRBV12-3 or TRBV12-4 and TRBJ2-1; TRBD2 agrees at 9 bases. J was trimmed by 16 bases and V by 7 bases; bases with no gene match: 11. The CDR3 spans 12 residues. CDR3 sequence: CASKDLGGLAFF. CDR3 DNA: TGTGCCAGCAAAGATTTGGGGGGACTAGCTTTCTTC.

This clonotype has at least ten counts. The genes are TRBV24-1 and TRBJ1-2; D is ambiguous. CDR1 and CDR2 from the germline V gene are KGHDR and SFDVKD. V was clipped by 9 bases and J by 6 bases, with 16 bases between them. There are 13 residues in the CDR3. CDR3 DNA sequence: TGTGCCACCGATGGACTCTACTATAATGGCTACACCTTC. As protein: CATDGLYYNGYTF.

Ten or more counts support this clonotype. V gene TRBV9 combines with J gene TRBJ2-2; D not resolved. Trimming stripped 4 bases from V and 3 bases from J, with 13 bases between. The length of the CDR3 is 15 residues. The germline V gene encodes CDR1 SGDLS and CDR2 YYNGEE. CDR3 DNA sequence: TGTGCCAGCAGCTCCTTTGACTGGCACACCGGGGAGCTGTTTTTT. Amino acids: CASSSFDWHTGELFF.

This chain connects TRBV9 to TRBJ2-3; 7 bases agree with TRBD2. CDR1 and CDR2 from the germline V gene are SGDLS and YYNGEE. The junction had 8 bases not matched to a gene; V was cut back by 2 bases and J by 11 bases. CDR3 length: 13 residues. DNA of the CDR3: TGTGCCAGCAGCGTCGTTACTAGCGCACGGCAGTATTTT. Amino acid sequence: CASSVVTSARQYF.

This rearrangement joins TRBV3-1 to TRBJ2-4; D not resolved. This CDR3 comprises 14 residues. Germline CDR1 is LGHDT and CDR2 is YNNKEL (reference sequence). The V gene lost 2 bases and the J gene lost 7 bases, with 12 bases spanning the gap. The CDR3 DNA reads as TGTGCCAGCAGCCAAAGCCGACGCTGGAACATTCAGTACTTC. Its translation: CASSQSRRWNIQYF.

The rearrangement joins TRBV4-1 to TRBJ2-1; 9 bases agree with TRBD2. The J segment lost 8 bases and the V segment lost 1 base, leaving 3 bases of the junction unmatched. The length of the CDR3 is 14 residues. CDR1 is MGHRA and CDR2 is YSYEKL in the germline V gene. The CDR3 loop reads CASSQGLAEHEQFF. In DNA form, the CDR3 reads TGCGCCAGCAGCCAAGGACTAGCGGAGCATGAGCAGTTCTTC.

The CDR3 reads CSVVRTSSSYEQYF. The CDR3 nucleotides read TGCAGCGTTGTTAGGACATCGAGCTCCTACGAGCAGTACTTC. V and J are TRBV29-1 and TRBJ2-7; tentatively, D is TRBD1 (5 bases). V gave up 4 bases and J gave up 0 bases, with 13 bases separating them. CDR1 SQVTM and CDR2 ANQGSEA come from the germline V gene. The CDR3 covers 14 residues.

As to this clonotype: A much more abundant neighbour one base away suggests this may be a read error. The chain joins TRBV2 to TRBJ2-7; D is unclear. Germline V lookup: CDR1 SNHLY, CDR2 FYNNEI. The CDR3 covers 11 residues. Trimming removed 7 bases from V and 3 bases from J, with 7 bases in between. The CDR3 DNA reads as TGTGCCAGCATCCGATACTACGAGCAGTACTTC. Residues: CASIRYYEQYF.